This is a list of T cell receptor beta chains from one sample in a study of shared clonotypes between healthy human individuals. Some clones are missing from TCRdb's copy, which holds only in-frame ones; the method was immunoSEQ multiplex PCR. The table records about 980,000 clones, more than 75% of them present only once. The sample consisted of memory CD4+ T cells sorted from blood. The receptors come from a man aged 18 to 29 in good health. Each CDR3 is given with its conserved first and last residue. The D gene is left open where the match is weak. The size of a clone is reported for some rows only, either as once, few or many, or as a class for expanded clones.

abundance: -
d_gene: -
v_gene: TRBV7-7
j_gene: TRBJ2-1
CDR3aa: CASSSSGIPDNEQFF
CDR3nt: TGTGCTAGCAGCTCCTCCGGGATTCCTGACAATGAGCAGTTCTTC

abundance: -
d_gene: -
v_gene: TRBV29-1
j_gene: TRBJ1-4
CDR3aa: CSVEDLGGSGEKLFF
CDR3nt: TGCAGCGTTGAAGATCTCGGGGGGTCGGGTGAAAAACTGTTTTTT

abundance: -
d_gene: TRBD1
v_gene: TRBV6-5
j_gene: TRBJ2-7
CDR3aa: CASSYGQGGGFEQYF
CDR3nt: TGTGCCAGCAGTTACGGACAGGGTGGAGGGTTCGAGCAGTACTTC

abundance: -
d_gene: -
v_gene: TRBV4-3
j_gene: TRBJ2-3
CDR3aa: CASSQSPDTQYF
CDR3nt: TGCGCCAGCAGCCAATCGCCAGATACGCAGTATTTT

abundance: -
d_gene: TRBD2
v_gene: TRBV27
j_gene: TRBJ2-7
CDR3aa: CASSHPPPSGRFREQYF
CDR3nt: TGTGCCAGCAGTCACCCCCCTCCGAGCGGGAGGTTCCGCGAGCAGTACTTC

abundance: once
d_gene: -
v_gene: TRBV7-2
j_gene: TRBJ2-7
CDR3aa: CASSSSPSRGSYEQYF
CDR3nt: TGTGCCAGCAGCTCATCCCCCAGTAGGGGGTCCTACGAGCAGTACTTC

abundance: -
d_gene: TRBD2
v_gene: TRBV5-4
j_gene: TRBJ2-3
CDR3aa: CASSLGNSREGLISTDTQYF
CDR3nt: TGTGCCAGCAGCTTGGGCAATAGCCGGGAGGGCCTCATTTCAACAGATACGCAGTATTTT

abundance: -
d_gene: TRBD1
v_gene: TRBV5-6
j_gene: TRBJ1-5
CDR3aa: CASSSSGGGNQPQHF
CDR3nt: TGTGCCAGCAGCTCCTCAGGGGGCGGCAATCAGCCCCAGCATTTT

abundance: -
d_gene: TRBD1
v_gene: TRBV25-1
j_gene: TRBJ2-1
CDR3aa: CASSELDRDSNEQFF
CDR3nt: TGTGCCAGCAGTGAATTGGATCGGGACAGCAATGAGCAGTTCTTC

abundance: many
d_gene: -
v_gene: TRBV4-1
j_gene: TRBJ1-4
CDR3aa: CASSWRGGNEKLFF
CDR3nt: TGCGCCAGCAGTTGGCGAGGGGGTAATGAAAAACTGTTTTTT

abundance: -
d_gene: -
v_gene: TRBV14
j_gene: TRBJ2-1
CDR3aa: CASSRAGGNEQFF
CDR3nt: TGTGCCAGCAGCCGAGCCGGGGGAAATGAGCAGTTCTTC

abundance: -
d_gene: -
v_gene: TRBV30
j_gene: TRBJ2-1
CDR3aa: CAWSVQADNEQFF
CDR3nt: TGTGCCTGGAGTGTACAAGCGGACAATGAGCAGTTCTTC

abundance: -
d_gene: TRBD2
v_gene: TRBV29-1
j_gene: TRBJ2-3
CDR3aa: CSVPGTSGGTDTQYF
CDR3nt: TGCAGCGTCCCGGGGACTAGCGGGGGCACAGATACGCAGTATTTT

abundance: few
d_gene: -
v_gene: TRBV30
j_gene: TRBJ2-2
CDR3aa: CAWSVGRSGLGELFF
CDR3nt: TGTGCCTGGAGTGTGGGGCGCTCGGGACTCGGGGAGCTGTTTTTT

abundance: -
d_gene: TRBD1
v_gene: TRBV18
j_gene: TRBJ2-4
CDR3aa: CASSTVTGEGIQYF
CDR3nt: TGTGCCAGCTCAACAGTGACAGGGGAAGGGATTCAGTACTTC

abundance: -
d_gene: TRBD2
v_gene: TRBV9
j_gene: TRBJ2-1
CDR3aa: CASSVDSGRGAGEQFF
CDR3nt: TGTGCCAGCAGCGTAGATAGCGGGAGAGGGGCGGGTGAGCAGTTCTTC

abundance: -
d_gene: -
v_gene: TRBV19
j_gene: TRBJ1-4
CDR3aa: CASSPRGDEKLFF
CDR3nt: TGTGCCAGTAGCCCGAGGGGAGATGAAAAACTGTTTTTT

abundance: -
d_gene: TRBD1
v_gene: TRBV27
j_gene: TRBJ1-1
CDR3aa: CASSYRQGWMNTEAFF
CDR3nt: TGTGCCAGCAGTTACCGACAGGGGTGGATGAACACTGAAGCTTTCTTT

abundance: once
d_gene: -
v_gene: TRBV5-5
j_gene: TRBJ2-7
CDR3aa: CASSPLSRPYEQYF
CDR3nt: TGTGCCAGCAGCCCACTTTCCCGTCCCTACGAGCAGTACTTC

abundance: -
d_gene: TRBD2
v_gene: TRBV13
j_gene: TRBJ2-7
CDR3aa: CASSHSGGSSYEQYF
CDR3nt: TGTGCCAGCAGCCATAGCGGGGGGAGCTCCTACGAGCAGTACTTC

abundance: -
d_gene: -
v_gene: TRBV2
j_gene: TRBJ1-4
CDR3aa: CASSEARWLKLFF
CDR3nt: TGTGCCAGCAGTGAAGCAAGGTGGTTAAAACTGTTTTTT

abundance: -
d_gene: -
v_gene: TRBV6-5
j_gene: TRBJ2-7
CDR3aa: CASSYSSGTYEQYF
CDR3nt: TGTGCCAGCAGTTACTCGTCCGGGACCTACGAGCAGTACTTC

abundance: -
d_gene: -
v_gene: TRBV28
j_gene: TRBJ1-4
CDR3aa: CASIGTSGKTNEKLFF
CDR3nt: TGTGCCAGCATAGGGACGTCGGGTAAAACTAATGAAAAACTGTTTTTT

abundance: -
d_gene: -
v_gene: TRBV6-1
j_gene: TRBJ1-5
CDR3aa: CASRGASNQPQHF
CDR3nt: TGTGCCAGCAGGGGGGCCAGCAATCAGCCCCAGCATTTT

abundance: -
d_gene: -
v_gene: TRBV30
j_gene: TRBJ2-2
CDR3aa: CAWVQDVNTGELFF
CDR3nt: TGTGCCTGGGTCCAGGACGTCAACACCGGGGAGCTGTTTTTT